This T cell receptor beta chain was obtained from a study of blood T cell repertoires in COVID-19. Original processing methods: For nucleated cells, counts were estimated from reference gene primer amplification. Assay used: immunoSEQ multiplex PCR; TCRdb lists only in-frame clones, some missing. The DNA gave D and trimming, while V, J and clone size come from that table. The sample lists 140,000 to 150,000 clones, around 80% occurring once. In germline, CDR1 is SEHNR, CDR2 FQNEAQ (reference sequence). Trimming cost V 4 bases and J 0 bases; bases outside gene matches: 8. The CDR3 is 17 residues long. The V call is TRBV7-9, the J call TRBJ2-1, with 8 positions matching TRBD1. The sequence was obtained from a man between 65 and 85 years old who had recovered from COVID-19. The sequencing input was peripheral blood. The CDR3 sequence is CASSSSDRASSYNEQFF. The CDR3 DNA sequence: TGTGCCAGCAGCTCCTCGGACAGGGCGAGCTCCTACAATGAGCAGTTCTTC.